The present entry profiles one T cell receptor (beta chain) with its context. The record originates from a study of blood T cell repertoires in COVID-19. At the level of the study: T cells, B-cell-depleted T cells, or PBMCs supplied cDNA or gDNA.

Study members were between 18 and 89 years old and lived in 20 to 30 US regions. The recovered donors of Cohort 3 showed two negative PCRs, clearance, or symptom resolution. Original methodology: Scientists estimated how many nucleated cells there were by amplifying reference gene primers. Sequenced by immunoSEQ multiplex PCR; TCRdb stores in-frame clones only, minus some. The DNA gave D and trimming, while V, J and clone size come from that table. The sample has 250,000 to 350,000 clones; about 87% are singletons. The sequence was collected from a woman between 45 and 65 years old who had recovered from COVID-19. The sample comprised PBMCs or T cells enriched from blood (not recorded which).

The CDR3 nucleotides read TGTGCCAGCAGCGGAGGATTCACCTCCGGGGAGCTGTTTTTT. Its translation: CASSGGFTSGELFF. The chain recombines TRBV11-3 with TRBJ2-2, with D perhaps matching TRBD2 (5 bases). The length of the CDR3 is 14 residues. Germline-derived CDR1 and CDR2 are SGHNT and YENEEA. V shed 5 bases and J shed 6 bases, with 13 bases lying between them.